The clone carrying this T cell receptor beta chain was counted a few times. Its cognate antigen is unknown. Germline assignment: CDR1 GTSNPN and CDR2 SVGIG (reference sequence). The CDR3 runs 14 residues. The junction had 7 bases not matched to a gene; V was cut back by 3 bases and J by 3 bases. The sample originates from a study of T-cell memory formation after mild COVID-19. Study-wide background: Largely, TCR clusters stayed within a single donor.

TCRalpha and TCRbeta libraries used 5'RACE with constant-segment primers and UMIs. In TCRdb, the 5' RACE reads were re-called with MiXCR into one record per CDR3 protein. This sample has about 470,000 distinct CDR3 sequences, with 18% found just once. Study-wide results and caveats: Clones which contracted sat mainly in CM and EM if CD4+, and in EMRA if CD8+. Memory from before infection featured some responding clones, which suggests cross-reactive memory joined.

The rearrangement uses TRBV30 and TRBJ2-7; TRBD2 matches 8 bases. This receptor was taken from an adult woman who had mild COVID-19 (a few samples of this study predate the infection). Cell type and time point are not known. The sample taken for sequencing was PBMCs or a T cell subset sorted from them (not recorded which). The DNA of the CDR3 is TGTGCCTGGAGCGACGGGGGACTAGTCTACGAGCAGTACTTC. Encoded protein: CAWSDGGLVYEQYF.